The following is a T cell receptor (beta chain) sequence with its context. The data were taken from a study of control samples from healthy donors and cancer patients. Some clones are missing from TCRdb's copy, which holds only in-frame ones; the method was immunoSEQ multiplex PCR. The table includes some 97,000 clones, roughly 87% detected once. The V gene lost 1 base and the J gene lost 3 bases, with 10 bases spanning the gap. The CDR3 runs to 15 residues. Germline CDR1 ENHRY, CDR2 SYGVKD. The receptor was isolated from a woman aged 45 to 65 in good health. The chain recombines TRBV10-3 with TRBJ1-5; TRBD1 is a possible D gene (6 bases). The sequenced material came from blood. The CDR3 is CAISEYQGTNQPQHF. The CDR3 nucleotides are TGTGCCATCAGTGAGTATCAGGGGACCAATCAGCCCCAGCATTTT.